This TCR beta chain emerged from a study of monozygotic twins with inflammatory bowel disease. General observations from the study: The analysis did not separate different T cell subtypes.

Each UMI harboured a 6-nucleotide sample barcode and was appended via template switching. TCRdb reprocessed the 5' RACE reads and stores each CDR3 protein as one record, lacking DNA. The table gives more than 350,000 distinct CDR3 sequences; the top ten clones make up 2.4% of it. For this clonotype: Its specificity is unknown.

Per the germline V gene, CDR1 is LGHNA and CDR2 is YSLEER. The CDR3 sequence is 19 residues long. The chain couples TRBV4-3 to TRBJ2-3; TCRdb outputs TRBD2, but without DNA this stays unchecked. This receptor was taken from a human donor with ulcerative colitis or Crohn's disease, or a healthy co-twin of an affected twin (not recorded which). Sequencing input: blood. This CDR3 is CASSQGLFSAGGRGDTQYF.